The 26 T cell receptor beta chains listed next were all sequenced from one sample in a study of T cells in Graves' hyperthyroidism and ophthalmopathy. TCR beta CDR3 sequences were amplified from RNA transcripts. The TCR CDR3 first-round RT-PCR relied on the HTBI primer set. One entry per CDR3 protein, called by TCRdb with MiXCR from the multiplex PCR reads. The sample contains hundreds of thousands of distinct CDR3 sequences, about 43% of which appear only once. Sequenced input: peripheral blood or thyroid tissue (not recorded which). All receptors derive from a woman aged 18-35 years with Graves' hyperthyroidism.

V and J are TRBV15 and TRBJ1-2, with D possibly matching TRBD1 (5 bases). Germline CDR1 and CDR2: LNHNV and YYDKDF (reference sequence). The ends were cut back, 0 bases at V and 14 bases at J, with 10 bases in the middle. The CDR3 covers 11 residues. CDR3 coding DNA: TGTGCCACCAGCAGAGAAGTGGGGCTTACCTTC. Protein product: CATSREVGLTF.

This clonotype was seen ten or more times. The chain employs TRBV24-1 and TRBJ2-7; TRBD1 is a possible D gene (6 bases). The V and J ends lost 10 bases and 2 bases respectively, with 8 bases between them. CDR3 length equals 11 residues. Germline CDR1 and CDR2: KGHDR and SFDVKD. This CDR3 reads CATGQTYEQYF. The CDR3 DNA follows: TGTGCCACTGGACAGACCTACGAGCAGTACTTC.

In this sample, this clonotype turned up a few times. At one end, the junction sequence differs from germline, possibly due to a read error. V gene TRBV10-3 combines with J gene TRBJ2-2; D might be TRBD2 (5 bases). This CDR3 is built from 15 residues. Germline V gene sequence: CDR1 ENHRY, CDR2 SYGVKD. CDR3 nucleotide sequence: TGTGCCAGCAGTGACCTCACGGGAAACACCGGGGAGCTGTTTTTT. Translation: CASSDLTGNTGELFF.

Only one count was recorded for this clonotype. V is TRBV5-1 and J is TRBJ2-5; the D call may be TRBD1 or TRBD2 (5 bases each). The V and J ends lost 6 bases and 3 bases respectively, with 15 bases between them. The CDR3 totals 14 residues. Per germline, CDR1 SGHRS and CDR2 YFSETQ. CDR3 nucleotides: TGCGCCAGCACCTTCCAGGGAGAGGAAGAGACCCAGTACTTC. It specifies CASTFQGEEETQYF.

To note about this clonotype: One junction end does not reproduce the germline sequence, and a read error may be involved. V is TRBV12-3 or TRBV12-4 and J is TRBJ1-1; 9 bases agree with TRBD1. CDR3 length equals 15 residues. The DNA for the CDR3 is TGTGCCAGCAGTTTAGGACAGGGGGAGAGCACTCAAGCTTTCTTT. The encoded protein is CASSLGQGESTQAFF.

This clonotype has a handful of counts. The gene calls are TRBV7-2 and TRBJ2-2; D is uncertain. Trimming removed 7 bases from V and 6 bases from J, with 9 bases in between. This CDR3 comprises 12 residues. Germline CDR1 SGHTA, CDR2 FQGNSA. The CDR3 is CASTPFPGELFF. Written as DNA, the CDR3 is TGTGCCAGCACCCCTTTTCCCGGGGAGCTGTTTTTT.

In this sample, this clonotype turned up many times. This chain joins TRBV7-9 and TRBJ1-3; D ambiguous. Trimming removed 5 bases from V and 4 bases from J, with 6 bases in between. CDR3 size: 12 residues. Per the germline V gene, CDR1 is SEHNR and CDR2 is FQNEAQ (reference sequence). The CDR3 sequence is CASSPNGNTIYF. DNA for the CDR3: TGTGCCAGCAGCCCCAACGGAAACACCATATATTTT.

This clonotype has only a few counts. The V gene is TRBV12-3 or TRBV12-4, the J gene TRBJ1-1; perhaps TRBD1 as D (5 bases). This CDR3 is 17 amino acids long. Trimming removed 5 bases at V and 0 bases at J, with 19 bases between. The CDR3 sequence is CASSPTSRDAVNTEAFF. As DNA, the CDR3 is TGTGCCAGCAGTCCTACCTCCCGGGACGCGGTGAACACTGAAGCTTTCTTT.

The chain has TRBV6-6 and TRBJ1-1; D gene uncertain. V was clipped by 3 bases and J by 5 bases, with 10 bases between them. CDR3 length equals 13 residues. The germline gives CDR1 MNHNY, CDR2 SVGAGI (reference sequence). The CDR3 DNA reads TGTGCCAGCAGTTATGTGGGAGGTACTGAAGCTTTCTTT. This translates into CASSYVGGTEAFF.

Ten or more counts support this clonotype. The chain is built from TRBV7-2 and TRBJ2-7; D unclear. From germline, CDR1 is SGHTA and CDR2 FQGNSA. The V end lost 5 bases, the J end lost 5 bases, and 13 bases lay between the germline ends. The CDR3 extends over 13 amino acids. This CDR3 reads CASSHASVHEQYF. The CDR3 DNA is TGTGCCAGCAGCCACGCGTCGGTACACGAGCAGTACTTC.

This sequence joins TRBV19 and TRBJ1-1; D is unclear. The CDR3 consists of 12 residues. CDR1 is LNHDA and CDR2 is SQIVND in the germline V gene (reference sequence). The V end lost 3 bases, the J end lost 2 bases, and 4 bases lay between the germline ends. The CDR3 DNA follows: TGTGCCAGTAGTATGGTAAACACTGAAGCTTTCTTT. Translating it yields CASSMVNTEAFF. The whole variable domain, filled in from reference TRBV19 and TRBJ1-1, reads DGGITQSPKYLFRKEGQNVTLSCEQNLNHDAMYWYRQDPGQGLRLIYYSQIVNDFQKGDIAEGYSVSREKKESFPLTVTSAQKNPTAFYLCASSMVNTEAFFGQGTRLTVV.

Worth noting for this clonotype: This may stem from a read error, because a much larger clone lies one nucleotide away. The conserved closing phenylalanine or tryptophan is absent in this CDR3, likely reflecting a read error. The chain combines TRBV10-2 with TRBJ2-7; TRBD1 aligns across 8 bases. The CDR3 has 14 amino acids. Germline CDR1 is WSHSY and CDR2 is SAAADI. V was clipped by 3 bases and J by 6 bases; unmatched bases: 7. DNA for the CDR3: TGCGCCAGCAGTGACGGCGACAGGGGTACCGAGCAGTACCTC. It codes for CASSDGDRGTEQYL.

As for this clonotype: This may arise from a read error, as a much more abundant clone is one base away. V is TRBV7-8 and J is TRBJ1-1; maybe TRBD1 (5 bases). The length of the CDR3 is 14 residues. V lost 2 bases, J lost 4 bases, and 11 bases lay in between. Germline lookup yields CDR1 SGHVS and CDR2 FQNEAQ. CDR3 DNA sequence: TGTGCCAGCAGCTTAAGCGTCGGGGGCACTGAAGCTTTCTTT. It codes for CASSLSVGGTEAFF.

As concerns this clonotype: At one end, the junction sequence differs from germline, possibly due to a read error. V usage is TRBV10-3 and J usage is TRBJ2-7, with 7 nucleotides matching TRBD2. Per germline, CDR1 ENHRY and CDR2 SYGVKD. The length of the CDR3 is 15 residues. CDR3 bases: TGTGCCAGCAGTGAAGGCTGGGGAGGGTCCTACGAGCAGTACTTC. Its protein product is CASSEGWGGSYEQYF.

This clonotype turned up a few times. The chain carries TRBV7-9 and TRBJ1-3; no definite D call. This CDR3 has 16 amino acids. Germline lookup yields CDR1 SEHNR and CDR2 FQNEAQ (reference sequence). V was cut by 3 bases and J by 3 bases, with 15 bases left in between. Here the CDR3 reads CASSLYRGIGGNTIYF. The CDR3 DNA sequence: TGTGCCAGCAGCTTGTACCGCGGGATCGGTGGAAACACCATATATTTT.

CDR3 DNA: TGCGCCAGCAGCTTGGAACCGCCAGGGTCCCAAGGCTACACCTTC. Encoded protein: CASSLEPPGSQGYTF. The rearrangement joins TRBV5-1 to TRBJ1-2, with D perhaps matching TRBD1 (5 bases). This CDR3 contains 15 residues. The germline V and J ends were trimmed by 0 bases and 8 bases, with 17 bases remaining between them. Germline V gives CDR1 SGHRS, CDR2 YFSETQ.

CDR3 protein: CASSLTGMNEKLFF. The DNA of the CDR3 is TGTGCCAGCAGCTTGACAGGAATGAATGAAAAACTGTTTTTT. This chain connects TRBV9 to TRBJ1-4; D might be TRBD1 (6 bases). Germline V gives CDR1 SGDLS, CDR2 YYNGEE. V was clipped by 4 bases and J by 5 bases, with 12 bases between them. CDR3 size: 14 residues.

This clonotype was seen a few times. In nucleotides, the CDR3 is TGTGCCGGGACCCCGGGTTGGGGCTACACCTTC. It is translated as CAGTPGWGYTF. V is TRBV7-9 and J is TRBJ1-2, with D maybe TRBD1 (5 bases). Germline loops: CDR1 SEHNR, CDR2 FQNEAQ (reference sequence). V lost 11 bases, J lost 8 bases, and 15 bases lay in between. CDR3 length equals 11 residues.

This clonotype was found many times. This chain links TRBV4-2 with TRBJ1-4; D is undetermined. The CDR3 is 12 amino acids. Trimming cost V 2 bases and J 8 bases, with 6 bases left between them. Germline CDR1 reads LGHNA; CDR2 reads YNFKEQ. The CDR3 coding sequence is TGTGCCAGCAGCCAATCTGACGAAAAACTGTTTTTT. Its protein is CASSQSDEKLFF.

V usage is TRBV7-2 and J usage is TRBJ1-6; D might be TRBD1 (5 bases). Trimming removed 4 bases at V and 7 bases at J, with 14 bases between. This CDR3 comprises 15 residues. CDR1 and CDR2 (germline): SGHTA, FQGNSA. Written as DNA, the CDR3 is TGTGCCAGCAGCTCAGGCTCGGGGGGGAATTCACCCCTCCACTTT. This gives the protein CASSSGSGGNSPLHF.

The chain carries TRBV6-4 and TRBJ2-7; 7 bases agree with TRBD1. Germline trimming cut 6 bases from V and 9 bases from J; bases unmatched to any gene: 11. Germline CDR1 is MRHNA and CDR2 is SNTAGT. The length of the CDR3 is 13 residues. CDR3: CASSSGQRGRQYF. The CDR3, as DNA: TGTGCCAGCAGCTCGGGACAGAGAGGAAGGCAGTACTTC.

This clonotype was recorded many times. The V and J genes are TRBV2 and TRBJ1-5; TRBD1 might be the D (5 bases). CDR1 is SNHLY, CDR2 FYNNEI, per germline. V shed 2 bases and J shed 3 bases, with 8 bases lying between them. There are 14 residues in the CDR3. This CDR3 is CASSERGSNQPQHF. In DNA form, the CDR3 reads TGTGCCAGCAGTGAAAGGGGATCCAATCAGCCCCAGCATTTT.

This clonotype was recorded many times. The chain has TRBV10-3 and TRBJ1-2, with D unclear. Germline V gives CDR1 ENHRY, CDR2 SYGVKD. Between the trimmed V and J ends, which lost 8 bases and 7 bases, there was a span of 11 bases. The CDR3 is 11 amino acids. Here the CDR3 reads CAIDQEGGYTF. The CDR3 coding sequence is TGTGCCATCGATCAGGAAGGTGGCTACACCTTC.

This clonotype was counted ten times or more. The chain couples TRBV15 to TRBJ1-2; 7 nucleotides align to TRBD1. Germline V gene sequence: CDR1 LNHNV, CDR2 YYDKDF (reference sequence). Losses at the gene ends were 3 bases for V and 5 bases for J; bases not matched to a gene: 9. The CDR3 has 15 amino acids. Here the CDR3 reads CATSRDRSSSYGYTF. CDR3 sequence (DNA): TGTGCCACCAGCAGGGACAGGTCTTCTTCGTATGGCTACACCTTC.

This clonotype occurred many times. The chain combines TRBV7-2 with TRBJ1-1; D call uncertain. The CDR3 has 13 residues. Germline V lookup: CDR1 SGHTA, CDR2 FQGNSA. The V end lost 5 bases, the J end lost 0 bases, and 7 bases lay between the germline ends. The CDR3 DNA reads as TGTGCCAGCAGCCTCACTGTGAACACTGAAGCTTTCTTT. Encoded protein: CASSLTVNTEAFF.

In the case of this clonotype: Its ends do not fully match the called genes, so a read error is possible. The chain uses TRBV7-3 and TRBJ2-7; 7 bases match TRBD2. The CDR3 contains 16 residues. From germline, CDR1 is SGHTA and CDR2 FQGTGA. As DNA, the CDR3 is TGCGCCAGCAGCCGCGACCTCTGGGCGGGAGCGGGTGAGCAGTACTTC. Amino acids: CASSRDLWAGAGEQYF. Full variable domain (outside the CDR3, taken from reference TRBV7-3 and TRBJ2-7): GAGVSQTPSNKVTEKGKYVELRCDPISGHTALYWYRQSLGQGPEFLIYFQGTGAADDSGLPNDRFFAVRPEGSVSTLKIQRTERGDSAVYLCASSRDLWAGAGEQYFGPGTRLTVT.